This record covers a single T cell receptor beta chain. Antigen: not known. An end of the junction differs from the germline gene, which may be a read error. This sample is part of a study of metastatic and nonmetastatic thyroid tumors. Study-level information: Malignant thyroid and benign thyroid patients provided blood and tumor or nodule tissue whose repertoires were compared. Study results and limitations: Across blood and tumor, TCR beta diversity in malignant thyroid tumors was reportedly significantly higher than in benign nodules.

As handled by the study authors: A distant-metastasis classifier for papillary thyroid cancer was built using CDR3 differences across clinicopathological groups. TCRdb reanalyzed the PCR reads via MiXCR. TCRdb's processing, not the study's, gives the V and J calls here. The sample lists 45,000 to 65,000 clones, approximately 15% occurring once. Germline CDR1 LGHDT, CDR2 YNNKEL (reference sequence). The length of the CDR3 is 13 residues. Every patient was untreated before thyroid surgery. The chain employs TRBV3-1 and TRBJ1-2; D is ambiguous. The sequenced sample was blood. The clonotype originates from a female donor with papillary thyroid cancer or a benign thyroid nodule (not recorded which). Some clones in this sample may be carry-over from other donors' samples. CDR3 residues: CTSSQHINYGYTF. CDR3 coding DNA: TGTACCAGCAGCCAACATATTAACTATGGCTACACCTTC.